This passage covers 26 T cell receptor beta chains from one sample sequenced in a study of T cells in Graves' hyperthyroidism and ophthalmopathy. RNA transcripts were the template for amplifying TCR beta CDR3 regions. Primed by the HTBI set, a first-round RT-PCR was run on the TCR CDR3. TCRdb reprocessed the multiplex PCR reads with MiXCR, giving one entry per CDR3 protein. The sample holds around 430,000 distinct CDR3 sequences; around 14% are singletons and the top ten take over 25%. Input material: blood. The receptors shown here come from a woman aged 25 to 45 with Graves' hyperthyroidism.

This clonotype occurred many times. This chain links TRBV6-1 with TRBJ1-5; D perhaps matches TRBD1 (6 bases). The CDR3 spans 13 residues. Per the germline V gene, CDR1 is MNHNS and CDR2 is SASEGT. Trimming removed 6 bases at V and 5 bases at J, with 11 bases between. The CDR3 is CASRVNRDQPQHF. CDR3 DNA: TGTGCCAGCAGAGTTAACAGGGATCAGCCCCAGCATTTT.

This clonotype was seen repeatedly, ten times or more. The CDR3 sequence: CASSQAGPRETQYF. CDR3 coding DNA: TGTGCCAGCAGCCAAGCGGGCCCCCGGGAGACCCAGTACTTC. The gene calls are TRBV11-2 and TRBJ2-5, with D perhaps TRBD2 (6 bases). V lost 5 bases and J lost 5, with 15 bases in between. Germline V gene sequence: CDR1 SGHAT, CDR2 FQNNGV. CDR3 length: 14 residues.

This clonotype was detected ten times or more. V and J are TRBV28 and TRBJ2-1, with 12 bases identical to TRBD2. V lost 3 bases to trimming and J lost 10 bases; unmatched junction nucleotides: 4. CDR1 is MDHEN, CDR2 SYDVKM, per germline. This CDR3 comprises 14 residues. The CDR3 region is CASSFVGLAGEQFF. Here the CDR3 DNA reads TGTGCCAGCAGTTTTGTGGGACTAGCGGGCGAGCAGTTCTTC.

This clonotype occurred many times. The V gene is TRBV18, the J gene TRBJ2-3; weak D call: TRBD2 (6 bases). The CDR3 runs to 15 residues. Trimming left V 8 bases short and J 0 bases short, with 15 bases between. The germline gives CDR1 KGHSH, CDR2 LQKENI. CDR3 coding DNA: TGTGCCAGCCTCGATAGGACTACCAGCACAGATACGCAGTATTTT. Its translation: CASLDRTTSTDTQYF.

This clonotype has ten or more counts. CDR3 sequence reads: CASSVIRDTQYF. CDR3 DNA: TGTGCCAGCAGTGTTATTCGGGATACGCAGTATTTT. The chain combines TRBV2 with TRBJ2-3; D remains ambiguous. The V gene lost 4 bases and the J gene lost 6 bases, with 8 bases spanning the gap. This CDR3 comprises 12 residues. In germline, CDR1 is SNHLY, CDR2 FYNNEI.

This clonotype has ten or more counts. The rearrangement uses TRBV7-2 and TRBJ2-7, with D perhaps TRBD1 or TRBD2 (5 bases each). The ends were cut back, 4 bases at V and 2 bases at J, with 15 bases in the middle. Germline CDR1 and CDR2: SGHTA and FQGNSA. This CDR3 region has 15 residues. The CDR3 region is CASSSSGTQAYEQYF. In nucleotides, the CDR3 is TGTGCCAGCAGCTCCTCAGGGACCCAGGCCTACGAGCAGTACTTC.

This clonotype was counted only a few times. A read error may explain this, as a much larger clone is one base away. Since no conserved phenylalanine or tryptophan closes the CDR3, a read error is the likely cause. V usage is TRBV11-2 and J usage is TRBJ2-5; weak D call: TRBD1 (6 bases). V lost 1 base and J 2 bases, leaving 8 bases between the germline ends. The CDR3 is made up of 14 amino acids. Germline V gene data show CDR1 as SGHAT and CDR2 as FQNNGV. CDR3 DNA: TGTGCCAGCAGCTTAGGGGGGCGGCAAGAGACCCAGTACCTC. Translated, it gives CASSLGGRQETQYL.

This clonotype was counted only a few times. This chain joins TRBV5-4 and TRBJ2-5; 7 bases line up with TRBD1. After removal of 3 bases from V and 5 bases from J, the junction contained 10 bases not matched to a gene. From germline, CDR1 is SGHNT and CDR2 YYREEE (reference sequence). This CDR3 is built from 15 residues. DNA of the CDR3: TGTGCCAGCAGCTCCGGGACAGTCTCAATCGAGACCCAGTACTTC. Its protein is CASSSGTVSIETQYF.

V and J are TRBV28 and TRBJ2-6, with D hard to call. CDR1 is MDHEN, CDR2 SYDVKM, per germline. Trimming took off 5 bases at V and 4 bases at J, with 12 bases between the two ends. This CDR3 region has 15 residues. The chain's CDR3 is CASSPYAYGANVLTF. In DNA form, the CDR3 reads TGTGCCAGCAGTCCGTATGCGTACGGGGCCAACGTCCTGACTTTC.

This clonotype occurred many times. The CDR3 sequence is CASSGRTGALRYSNQPQHF. CDR3 bases: TGTGCCAGCAGCGGAAGGACAGGGGCCCTGCGATATAGCAATCAGCCCCAGCATTTT. The genes are TRBV7-8 and TRBJ1-5; TRBD1 matches 9 bases. With V trimmed by 5 bases and J by 0 bases, 14 bases remained unmatched. The CDR3 consists of 19 residues. Germline assignment: CDR1 SGHVS and CDR2 FQNEAQ.

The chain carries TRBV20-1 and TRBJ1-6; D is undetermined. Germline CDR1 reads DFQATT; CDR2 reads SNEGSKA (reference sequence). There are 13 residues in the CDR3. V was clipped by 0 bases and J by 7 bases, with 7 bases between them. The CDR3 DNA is TGCAGTGCTAGAGATTCGGACAATTCACCCCTCCACTTT. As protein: CSARDSDNSPLHF.

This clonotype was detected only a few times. DNA for the CDR3: TGTGCCAGCAGGAGGGGGCCCGCAGATACGCAGTATTTT. Protein sequence: CASRRGPADTQYF. The chain is built from TRBV6-1 and TRBJ2-3; 7 nucleotides align to TRBD1. The CDR3 totals 13 residues. The germline CDR1 and CDR2 sequences are MNHNS and SASEGT. V was clipped by 6 bases and J by 4 bases; unmatched bases: 4.

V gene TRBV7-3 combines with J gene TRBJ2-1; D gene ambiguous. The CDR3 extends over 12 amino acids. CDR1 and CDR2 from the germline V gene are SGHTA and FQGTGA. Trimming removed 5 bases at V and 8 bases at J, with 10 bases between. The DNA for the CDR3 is TGTGCCAGCAGCCTCGGGTTGGATGAGCAGTTCTTC. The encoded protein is CASSLGLDEQFF. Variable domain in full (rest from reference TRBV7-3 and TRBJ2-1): GAGVSQTPSNKVTEKGKYVELRCDPISGHTALYWYRQSLGQGPEFLIYFQGTGAADDSGLPNDRFFAVRPEGSVSTLKIQRTERGDSAVYLCASSLGLDEQFFGPGTRLTVL.

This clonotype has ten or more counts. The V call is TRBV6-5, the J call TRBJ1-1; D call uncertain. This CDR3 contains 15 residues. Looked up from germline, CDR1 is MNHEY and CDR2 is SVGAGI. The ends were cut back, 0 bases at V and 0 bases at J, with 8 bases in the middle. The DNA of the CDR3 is TGTGCCAGCAGTTACTCGTACCCCGTGAACACTGAAGCTTTCTTT. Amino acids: CASSYSYPVNTEAFF.

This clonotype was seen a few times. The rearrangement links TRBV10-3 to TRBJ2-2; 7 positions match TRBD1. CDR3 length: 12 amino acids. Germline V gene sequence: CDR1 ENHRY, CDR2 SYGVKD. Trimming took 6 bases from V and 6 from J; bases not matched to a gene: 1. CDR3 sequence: CAISDRAGELFF. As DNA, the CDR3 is TGTGCCATCAGCGACAGGGCCGGGGAGCTGTTTTTT.

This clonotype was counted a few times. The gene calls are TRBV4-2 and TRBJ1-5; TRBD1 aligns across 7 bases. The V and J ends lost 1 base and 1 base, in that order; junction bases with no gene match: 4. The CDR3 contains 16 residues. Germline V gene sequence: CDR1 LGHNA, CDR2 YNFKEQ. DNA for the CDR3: TGTGCCAGCAGCCAAGCTCCACAGGGGAGCAATCAGCCCCAGCATTTT. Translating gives CASSQAPQGSNQPQHF.

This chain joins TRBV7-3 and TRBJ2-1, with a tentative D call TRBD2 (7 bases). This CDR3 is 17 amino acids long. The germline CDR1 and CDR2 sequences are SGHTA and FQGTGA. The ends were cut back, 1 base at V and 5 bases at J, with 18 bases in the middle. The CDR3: CASSLKLGGGWDNEQFF. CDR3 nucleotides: TGTGCCAGCAGCTTAAAGTTGGGGGGGGGCTGGGACAATGAGCAGTTCTTC.

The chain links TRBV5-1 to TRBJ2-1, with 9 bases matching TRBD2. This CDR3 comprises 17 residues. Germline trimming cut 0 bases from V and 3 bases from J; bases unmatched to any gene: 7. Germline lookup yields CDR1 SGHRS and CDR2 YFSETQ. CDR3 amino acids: CASSLGWGREGYNEQFF. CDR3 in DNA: TGCGCCAGCAGCTTGGGATGGGGGCGGGAGGGCTACAATGAGCAGTTCTTC.

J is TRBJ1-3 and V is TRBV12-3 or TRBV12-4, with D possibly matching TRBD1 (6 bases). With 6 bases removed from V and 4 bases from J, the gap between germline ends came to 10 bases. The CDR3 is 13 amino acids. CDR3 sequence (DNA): TGTGCCAGCAGGCCTACAGGGGGAAACACCATATATTTT. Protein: CASRPTGGNTIYF.

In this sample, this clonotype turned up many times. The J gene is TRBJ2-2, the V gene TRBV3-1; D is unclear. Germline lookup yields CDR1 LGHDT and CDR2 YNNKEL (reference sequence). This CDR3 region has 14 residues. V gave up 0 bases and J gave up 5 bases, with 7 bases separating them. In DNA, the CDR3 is TGTGCCAGCAGCCAAGAGACTCGAACCGGGGAGCTGTTTTTT. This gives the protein CASSQETRTGELFF.

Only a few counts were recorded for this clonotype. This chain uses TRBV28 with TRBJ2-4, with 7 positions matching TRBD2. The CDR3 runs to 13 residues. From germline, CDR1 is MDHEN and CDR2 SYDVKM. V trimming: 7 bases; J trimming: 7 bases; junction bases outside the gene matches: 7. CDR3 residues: CASTLGGNNIQYF. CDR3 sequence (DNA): TGTGCCAGCACCCTCGGGGGGAACAACATTCAGTACTTC.

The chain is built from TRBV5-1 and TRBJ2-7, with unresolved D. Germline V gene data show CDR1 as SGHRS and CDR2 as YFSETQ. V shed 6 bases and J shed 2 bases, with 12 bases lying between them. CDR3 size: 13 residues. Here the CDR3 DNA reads TGCGCCAGCACCCGGCCCCCCGCCTACGAGCAGTACTTC. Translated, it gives CASTRPPAYEQYF.

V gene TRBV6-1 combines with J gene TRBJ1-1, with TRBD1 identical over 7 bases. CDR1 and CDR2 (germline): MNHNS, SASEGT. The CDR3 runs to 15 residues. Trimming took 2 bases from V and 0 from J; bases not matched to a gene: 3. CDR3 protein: CASSEIGTVNTEAFF. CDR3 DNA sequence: TGTGCCAGCAGTGAAATCGGGACAGTGAACACTGAAGCTTTCTTT.

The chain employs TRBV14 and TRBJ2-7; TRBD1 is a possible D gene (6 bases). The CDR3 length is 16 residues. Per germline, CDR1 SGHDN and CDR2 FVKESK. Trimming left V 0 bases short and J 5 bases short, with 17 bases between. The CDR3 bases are TGTGCCAGCAGCCAAGATCTAAAGGGGGTTGCCCACGAGCAGTACTTC. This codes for CASSQDLKGVAHEQYF.

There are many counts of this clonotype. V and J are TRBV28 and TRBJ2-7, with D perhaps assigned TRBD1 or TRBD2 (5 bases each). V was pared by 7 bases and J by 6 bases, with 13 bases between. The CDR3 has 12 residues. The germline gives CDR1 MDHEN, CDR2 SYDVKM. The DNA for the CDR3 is TGTGCCAGCATGAACCTTGGGGGCGAGCAGTACTTC. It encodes CASMNLGGEQYF.

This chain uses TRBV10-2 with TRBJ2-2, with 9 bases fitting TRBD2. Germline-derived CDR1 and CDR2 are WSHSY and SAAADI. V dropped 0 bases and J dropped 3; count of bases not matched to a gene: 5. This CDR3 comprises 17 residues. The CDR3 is CASSESATSGYTGELFF. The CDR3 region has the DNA TGCGCCAGCAGTGAGTCAGCGACTAGCGGATACACCGGGGAGCTGTTTTTT.